This record concerns one TCR beta chain sequence. This clonotype was found many times. Its antigen is currently not known. Base-call qualities are not available, and no considerably larger clone is one nucleotide away. The sample comes from a study of breast tumors, draining lymph nodes, adjacent tissues (dated by TCRdb to about 2016). Regarding the research as a whole: In breast cancer patients, the study compared the TCR beta repertoires of tumor, adjacent nontumor tissue and axillary lymph nodes. In human breast cancer, the study set out to evaluate how tumor, surrounding tissue and draining lymph node repertoires relate to one another and whether T cells may move between these sites.

Sequencer: Illumina HiSeq 2000. TCR beta chain libraries were generated through multiplex PCR amplification. High-throughput sequencing was used to analyze the amplified TCR beta chain products. Starting from the raw public reads, TCRdb applied fastp trimming at Q25, assembled clones with MiXCR and retained in-frame beta chains. All rows with the same CDR3 protein become a single entry with the most common DNA and genes. The sample yields 26,000 or so distinct CDR3 sequences; approximately 20% were counted once. The ten biggest clones cover roughly 13% of the sample. General conclusions and limits of the study: In luminal-like breast cancer, tumor and nontumor tissue repertoires resembled each other significantly more than in basal-like breast cancer. The data were judged consistent with most tumor T cells deriving from the lymph node and then expanding within tumor tissue. The conclusion that tumor T cells originate in lymph nodes was framed as consistent with a hypothesis rather than directly demonstrated. Tumors showed preferential V and J gene usage, and their T-cell repertoire diversity fell below that of lymph nodes yet above that of nontumor tissue.

Sequencing was done on a sample of breast tumor tissue. The TCR comes from a female donor with breast cancer. Some clones in this sample may be carry-over from other donors' samples.

CDR3 reads: CASSEHTGTGGPNEQFF. The DNA sequence follows: TGTGCCAGCAGCGAACACACCGGGACAGGGGGACCTAATGAGCAGTTCTTC. This chain is built from TRBV9 and TRBJ2-1; 11 of the junction bases match TRBD1. Clipping removes 3 bases from V and 7 bases from J, with 12 as the unmatched junction base count. The CDR3 has 17 amino acids, counting the end cysteine and phenylalanine. Left in the record is the CDR3 DNA by itself, 51 bases read in frame from the first base. CDR1 SGDLS and CDR2 YYNGEE were looked up in the germline V gene.